A selection of T cell receptor beta chains follows, all from one sample in a study of blood T cell repertoires in COVID-19. Using immunoSEQ multiplex PCR, the repertoire was profiled, and TCRdb retains in-frame clones only, with some absent. The sample contains 350,000 to 450,000 clones, about 90% of which appear only once. Sequencing was done on a sample of PBMCs or T cells enriched from blood (not recorded which). The receptors here all came from a man in his forties or fifties in a cohort exposed to, infected with or recovered from COVID-19 (not recorded which). CDR3s leave out the opening cysteine and the closing phenylalanine or tryptophan.

V	CDR3
TRBV18	ASSTGENTEAF
TRBV7-8	ASSLAGSLGGGSYEQY
TRBV19	ASSTSGGGQETQY
TRBV9	ASSVEGSGQPQH
TRBV3-1/TRBV3-2	ASSQVSFGGEPNYGYT
TRBV6-2/TRBV6-3	ASSYPGTGYYTGELF
TRBV7-2	ASSGRGGSGYTGELF
TRBV10-3	ATSLAGANTQY
TRBV5-5	ASSFMSGPEAF
TRBV11-3	ASSSREGGEQF
TRBV5-6	ASSLGAGLGQPQH
TRBV6-5	ATRPAGSGLYGYT
TRBV6-2/TRBV6-3	ASSYGSHSNQPQH
TRBV7-2	ASSPRTAANTEAF
TRBV27	ASSLYPGTSLYEQY
TRBV21-1	ASSKVASGPANEQF
TRBV10-2	ASRLAGLQETQY
TRBV4-2	ASSQEGQQGFSYNSPLH
TRBV18	ASSPGLAGGYEQY
TRBV2	ASSEAGRGGNSPLH
TRBV27	ASSLRGLSPIGYT
TRBV6-4	ASSEQGGSNQPQH
TRBV12-5	ASGSPRGGNTDTQY
TRBV9	ASSVGVASGEKLF
TRBV5-4	ASSLEGFGGNTIY
TRBV5-1	ASSPLAGGNEQF
TRBV28	ASSQRGYRVSLNTGELF
TRBV19	ASSMGGGRFQETQY
TRBV18	ASSPLAKTGTDSYEQY
TRBV3-1/TRBV3-2	ASSQDVTSGSYEQY
TRBV30	AWTGGRTGELF
TRBV2	ASSPFNEKLF
TRBV18	ASSEDRVSNTIY
TRBV5-8	ASSLEIGGETQY
TRBV20-1	SANDRVVEKLF
TRBV27	ASSSLGQVAGYT
TRBV5-4	ASSPQGGIYNEQF
TRBV5-1	ASSFKVADSGANVLT
TRBV19	ASTFQGRSGNTIY
TRBV9	ASSVDSNDNEQF
TRBV10-2	ASRGQGTSQIEKLF
TRBV11-2	ASSLGAGTYEQY
TRBV7-2	ASSLGQGGFYEQY
TRBV3-1/TRBV3-2	ASSHGTSGSDTQY
TRBV6-5	ASSATTGPLYGYT
TRBV15	ATSRQGNYGYT
TRBV5-1	ASSTGQLYNSPLH